This TCR beta chain appears in the sequencing data of a study of blood T cell repertoires in COVID-19. TCRdb's table, derived via immunoSEQ multiplex PCR, lists solely in-frame clones and lacks some. The table records approximately 170,000 clones, roughly 70% of them present only once. V shed 2 bases and J 3 bases; nucleotides not matched to a gene: 6. From germline, CDR1 is LNHNV and CDR2 YYDKDF (reference sequence). This CDR3 has 16 amino acids. The chain links TRBV15 to TRBJ2-3; 9 bases line up with TRBD2. Sequenced: peripheral blood. The source is a woman aged 80 or over with acute or convalescent COVID-19. The CDR3 loop reads CATSRFSGSGTDTQYF. CDR3 coding DNA: TGTGCCACCAGCAGATTTAGCGGGAGTGGTACAGATACGCAGTATTTT.